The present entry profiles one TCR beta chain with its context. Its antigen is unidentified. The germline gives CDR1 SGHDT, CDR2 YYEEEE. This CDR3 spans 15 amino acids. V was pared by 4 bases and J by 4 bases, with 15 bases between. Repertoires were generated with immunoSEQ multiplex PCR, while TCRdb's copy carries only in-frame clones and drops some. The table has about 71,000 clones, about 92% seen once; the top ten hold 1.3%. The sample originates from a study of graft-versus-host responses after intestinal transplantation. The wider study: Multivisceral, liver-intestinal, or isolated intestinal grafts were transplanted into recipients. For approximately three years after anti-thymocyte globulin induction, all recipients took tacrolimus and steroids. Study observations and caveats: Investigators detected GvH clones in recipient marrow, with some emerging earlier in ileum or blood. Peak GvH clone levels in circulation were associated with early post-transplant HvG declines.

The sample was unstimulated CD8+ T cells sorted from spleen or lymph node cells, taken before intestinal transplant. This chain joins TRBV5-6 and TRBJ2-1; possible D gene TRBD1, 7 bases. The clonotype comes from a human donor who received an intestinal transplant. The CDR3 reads CASSLTGDSYNEQFF. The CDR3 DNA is TGTGCCAGCAGCCTAACAGGGGACTCTTACAATGAGCAGTTCTTC.